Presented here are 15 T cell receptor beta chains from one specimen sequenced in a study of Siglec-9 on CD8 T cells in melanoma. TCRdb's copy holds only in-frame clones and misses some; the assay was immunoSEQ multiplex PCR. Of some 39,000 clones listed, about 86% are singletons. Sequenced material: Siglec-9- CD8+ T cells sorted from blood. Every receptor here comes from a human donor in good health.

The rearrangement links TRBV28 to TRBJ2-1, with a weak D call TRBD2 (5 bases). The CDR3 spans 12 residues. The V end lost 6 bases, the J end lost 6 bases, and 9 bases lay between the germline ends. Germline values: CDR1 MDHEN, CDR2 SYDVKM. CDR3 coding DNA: TGTGCCAGCAGGAAAGAGGGCAATGAGCAGTTCTTC. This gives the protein CASRKEGNEQFF.

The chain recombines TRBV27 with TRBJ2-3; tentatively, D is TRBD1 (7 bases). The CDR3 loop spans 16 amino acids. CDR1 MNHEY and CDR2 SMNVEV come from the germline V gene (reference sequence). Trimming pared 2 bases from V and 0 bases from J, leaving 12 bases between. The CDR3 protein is CASSLLRDRSTDTQYF. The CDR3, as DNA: TGTGCCAGCAGTTTACTGCGGGACAGAAGCACAGATACGCAGTATTTT.

The CDR3 DNA sequence: TGTGCCAGCAGTTCTCCGGGGAAGAGCACCGGGGAGCTGTTTTTT. It is translated as CASSSPGKSTGELFF. V gene TRBV7-9 combines with J gene TRBJ2-2, with D possibly matching TRBD2 (5 bases). CDR3 length: 15 residues. With 6 bases removed from V and 4 bases from J, the gap between germline ends came to 15 bases. CDR1 SEHNR and CDR2 FQNEAQ come from the germline V gene (reference sequence).

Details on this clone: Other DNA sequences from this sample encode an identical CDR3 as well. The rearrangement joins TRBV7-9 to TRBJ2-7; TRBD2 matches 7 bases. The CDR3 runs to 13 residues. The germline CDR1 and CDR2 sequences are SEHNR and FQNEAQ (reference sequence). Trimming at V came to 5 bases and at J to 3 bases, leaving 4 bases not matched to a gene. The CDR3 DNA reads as TGTGCCAGCAGCCCCACGGGGGGCTACGAGCAGTACTTC. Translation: CASSPTGGYEQYF.

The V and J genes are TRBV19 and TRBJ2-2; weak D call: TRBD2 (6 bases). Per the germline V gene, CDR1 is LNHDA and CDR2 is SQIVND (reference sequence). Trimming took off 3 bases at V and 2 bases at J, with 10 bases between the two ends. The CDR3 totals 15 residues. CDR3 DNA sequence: TGTGCCAGTAGTATTTGGAGGGTTAACACCGGGGAGCTGTTTTTT. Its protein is CASSIWRVNTGELFF.

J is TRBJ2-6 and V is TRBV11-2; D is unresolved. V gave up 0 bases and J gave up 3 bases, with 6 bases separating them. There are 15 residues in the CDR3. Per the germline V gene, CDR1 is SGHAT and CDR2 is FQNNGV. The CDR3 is CASSLDDRGANVLTF. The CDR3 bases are TGTGCCAGCAGCTTAGATGACCGTGGGGCCAACGTCCTGACTTTC.

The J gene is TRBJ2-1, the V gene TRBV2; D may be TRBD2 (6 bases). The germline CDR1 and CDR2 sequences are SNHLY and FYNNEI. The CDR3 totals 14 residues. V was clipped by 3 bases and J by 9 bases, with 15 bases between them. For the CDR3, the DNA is TGTGCCAGCAGTGAGCCCGGGGGTACGTCTGAGCAGTTCTTC. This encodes CASSEPGGTSEQFF.

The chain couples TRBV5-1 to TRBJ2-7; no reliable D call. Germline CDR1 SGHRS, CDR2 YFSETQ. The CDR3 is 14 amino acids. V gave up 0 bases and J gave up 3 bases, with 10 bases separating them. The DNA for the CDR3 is TGCGCCAGCAGCTTGGTGCAGCCTGACTACGAGCAGTACTTC. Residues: CASSLVQPDYEQYF.

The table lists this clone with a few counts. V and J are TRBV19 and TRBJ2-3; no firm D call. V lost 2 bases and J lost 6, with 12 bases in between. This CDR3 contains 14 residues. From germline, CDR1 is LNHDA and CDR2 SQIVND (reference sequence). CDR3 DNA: TGTGCCAGTAGTATACCGACGGGCCAGGATACGCAGTATTTT. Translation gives CASSIPTGQDTQYF.

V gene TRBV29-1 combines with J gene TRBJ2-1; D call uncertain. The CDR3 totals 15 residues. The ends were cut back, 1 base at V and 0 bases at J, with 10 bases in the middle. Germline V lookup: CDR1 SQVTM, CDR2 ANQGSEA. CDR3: CSVEGSQVSYNEQFF. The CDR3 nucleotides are TGCAGCGTTGAAGGGAGCCAGGTCTCCTACAATGAGCAGTTCTTC.

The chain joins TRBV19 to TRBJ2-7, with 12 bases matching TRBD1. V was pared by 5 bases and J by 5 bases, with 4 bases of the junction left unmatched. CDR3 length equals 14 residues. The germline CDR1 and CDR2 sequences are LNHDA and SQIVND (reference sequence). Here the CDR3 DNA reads TGTGCCAGTAGTGGGGGACAGGGGGCTGACGAGCAGTACTTC. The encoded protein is CASSGGQGADEQYF.

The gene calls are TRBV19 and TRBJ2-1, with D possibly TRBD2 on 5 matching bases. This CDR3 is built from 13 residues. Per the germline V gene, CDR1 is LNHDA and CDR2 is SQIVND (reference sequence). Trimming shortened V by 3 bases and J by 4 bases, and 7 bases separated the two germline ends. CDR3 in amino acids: CASSIGGYNEQFF. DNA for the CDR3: TGTGCCAGTAGTATCGGAGGATACAATGAGCAGTTCTTC.

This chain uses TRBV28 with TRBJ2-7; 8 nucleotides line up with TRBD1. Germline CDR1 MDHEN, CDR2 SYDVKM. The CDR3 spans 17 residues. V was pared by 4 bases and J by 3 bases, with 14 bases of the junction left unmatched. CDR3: CASSSPSEDRGIYEQYF. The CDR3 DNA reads TGTGCCAGCAGTTCCCCGTCAGAAGACAGGGGAATCTACGAGCAGTACTTC.

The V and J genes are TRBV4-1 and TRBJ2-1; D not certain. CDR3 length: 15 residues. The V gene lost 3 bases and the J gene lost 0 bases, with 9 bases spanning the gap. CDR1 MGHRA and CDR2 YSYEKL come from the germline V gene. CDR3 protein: CASSQEPGSYNEQFF. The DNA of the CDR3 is TGCGCCAGCAGCCAGGAACCCGGCTCCTACAATGAGCAGTTCTTC.

The CDR3 DNA follows: TGTGCCAGCAGGGCCGAGCGGGAGGCCGGCTGGGATGAGCAGTTCTTC. Translation gives CASRAEREAGWDEQFF. V is TRBV2 and J is TRBJ2-1; 9 positions agree with TRBD2. The germline gives CDR1 SNHLY, CDR2 FYNNEI. J was trimmed by 8 bases and V by 6 bases; bases with no gene match: 14. The length of the CDR3 is 16 residues.